This TCR beta chain was profiled in a study of early T cells in non-severe SARS-CoV-2 infection (dated by TCRdb to about 2021). In terms of the full investigation: Bulk RNA from unsorted whole blood was used for TCR sequencing, so alpha and beta chains could not be paired. What the research found in general, with its limitations: VDJdb matching was skewed toward anti-spike CD8 responses, so virus-specific expansions were likely underestimated and private and CD4 specificities were missed.

Library prep was done by 5' RACE. The instrument given in TCRdb is NextSeq 500. In the TCR library protocol, unique molecular identifiers were attached to individual cDNA molecules to correct for PCR bias and sequencing error. Sequencing covered both TCR alpha and beta chains, and within each sample the abundances of alpha and beta sequences were tightly co-correlated. The authors' analysis ran thus. V gene, J gene and CDR3 annotation of TCR sequences was performed with Decombinator V4. Expanded TCRs were defined as changing significantly between any two time points under a Poisson model with p below 0.0001. TCR abundances were normalised to the total number of TCRs sequenced per sample and were expressed as counts per million. TRAV1-2 paired with TRAJ12, TRAJ20 or TRAJ33 defined MAIT TCRs, while TRAV10 paired with TRAJ18 defined iNKT TCRs. A search of VDJdb, accessed on 1 November 2021, was run for TCRs annotated to CMV, EBV and SARS-CoV-2, with TCRs annotated for multiple antigens excluded. Clones were called with MiXCR by TCRdb after fastp trimmed the public reads at Q25, and only in-frame beta chains were retained. Under each unique CDR3 protein, matching rows form one entry showing the most common genes and DNA. The V and J calls shown here were made by TCRdb, not taken from the authors' results. Recorded for this sample are about 48,000 distinct CDR3 sequences; approximately 5.7% of them occurred a single time. Under 8% of the sample lies in the top ten.

This clonotype has just a few counts. What antigen it recognizes has not been identified. No much larger clonotype is one base removed from it; base qualities were not supplied. Via the germline V gene, CDR1 is ENHRY and CDR2 SYGVKD. From the cysteine through the phenylalanine, the CDR3 covers 14 amino acids. Only the CDR3 part of the read is kept: 42 bases, read in frame from the first base. Trimming takes 6 bases off V and 4 bases off J; junction bases not matched to a gene: 8. This was a case-control study nested in a cohort of healthcare workers in London, UK, who had nasopharyngeal swab PCR tests and blood samples taken every week. Healthcare workers were recruited between 23 and 31 March 2020, during the week of the UK lockdown, and were followed weekly for up to roughly 15 weeks.

The chain couples TRBV10-3 to TRBJ2-5; 7 junctional bases match TRBD1. Sequenced here: whole blood, sampled at baseline. The source of this sequence is an adult who was a healthcare worker with PCR-confirmed SARS-CoV-2 infection or an uninfected control (not recorded which). The CDR3 region has the sequence CAIRDQGVGETQYF. The nucleotides read TGTGCCATCAGGGACCAGGGGGTAGGAGAGACCCAGTACTTC.